These 16 T cell receptor beta chains came from one sample sequenced in a study of T cell changes during pregnancy in multiple sclerosis. The protocol was immunoSEQ multiplex PCR, while the TCRdb copy is restricted to in-frame clones and leaves out a portion. The sample records about 50,000 clones, around nine tenths being singletons. Sequencing used CD4+ T cells from peripheral blood mononuclear cells, obtained before pregnancy. Every receptor here comes from a female donor with multiple sclerosis, enrolled in a pregnancy study.

The chain combines TRBV6-1 with TRBJ1-2; D might be TRBD1 (5 bases). The germline V gene encodes CDR1 MNHNS and CDR2 SASEGT. The CDR3 length is 18 residues. Trimming took off 2 bases at V and 7 bases at J, with 26 bases between the two ends. CDR3 residues: CASSERSAGGGGGGGYTF. CDR3 nucleotide sequence: TGTGCCAGCAGTGAAAGGAGCGCCGGGGGAGGTGGGGGAGGTGGCTACACCTTC.

This chain links TRBV5-5 with TRBJ2-1, with D perhaps matching TRBD1 (7 bases). Germline loops: CDR1 SGHKS, CDR2 YYEKEE (reference sequence). The CDR3 extends over 13 amino acids. V lost 4 bases and J 8 bases, leaving 13 bases between the germline ends. The CDR3 nucleotides are TGTGCCAGCAGCACCAGGGGGACTGATGAGCAGTTCTTC. Translating gives CASSTRGTDEQFF.

The V and J genes are TRBV10-3 and TRBJ2-7; 8 bases agree with TRBD2. J lost 6 bases, V lost 4 bases, and 5 bases had no gene match. The length of the CDR3 is 13 residues. The germline gives CDR1 ENHRY, CDR2 SYGVKD. Here the CDR3 DNA reads TGTGCCATCAGTGGGACTAGCCTTGGCGAGCAGTACTTC. Translating it yields CAISGTSLGEQYF.

The gene calls are TRBV5-1 and TRBJ2-6; 12 nucleotides line up with TRBD1. The CDR3 sequence is 18 residues long. Germline trimming cut 3 bases from V and 2 bases from J; bases unmatched to any gene: 6. Germline V CDR1 and CDR2: SGHRS, YFSETQ. CDR3 in amino acids: CASSWPGTGGAGANVLTF. CDR3 DNA: TGCGCCAGCAGCTGGCCCGGGACAGGGGGCGCTGGGGCCAACGTCCTGACTTTC.

The chain combines TRBV6-1 with TRBJ2-1; 9 nucleotides line up with TRBD2. Germline values: CDR1 MNHNS, CDR2 SASEGT. CDR3 length: 14 residues. J gave up 7 bases and V 5 bases, and 6 bases lay outside the gene matches. The CDR3 spells CASSLRRGGNEQFF. As DNA, the CDR3 is TGTGCCAGCAGTCTCCGGCGGGGGGGGAATGAGCAGTTCTTC.

The rearrangement links TRBV18 to TRBJ1-4; 9 bases are shared with TRBD1. The junction had 3 bases not matched to a gene; V was cut back by 3 bases and J by 7 bases. The CDR3 totals 14 residues. CDR1 is KGHSH and CDR2 is LQKENI in the germline V gene. The CDR3 DNA is TGTGCCAGCTCACCCACGGGACAGGGTGAAAAACTGTTTTTT. Residues: CASSPTGQGEKLFF.

The gene calls are TRBV5-1 and TRBJ2-5; the match to TRBD2 covers 7 bases. Germline assignment: CDR1 SGHRS and CDR2 YFSETQ. V shed 4 bases and J 3 bases; nucleotides not matched to a gene: 9. This CDR3 has 15 amino acids. Here the CDR3 DNA reads TGCGCCAGCAGCGGAGTTCCGCTAGCGGAAGAGACCCAGTACTTC. Translating it yields CASSGVPLAEETQYF.

This clone has just one count. The chain couples TRBV6-5 to TRBJ1-6, with D possibly TRBD1 on 6 matching bases. The V gene's germline CDR1 is MNHEY and CDR2 SVGAGI. There are 14 residues in the CDR3. V was clipped by 4 bases and J by 9 bases, with 13 bases between them. This chain's CDR3 is CASSSQGRGSPLHF. In DNA, the CDR3 is TGTGCCAGCAGTTCACAGGGTAGGGGTTCACCCCTCCACTTT.

V gene TRBV27 combines with J gene TRBJ2-5, with TRBD2 matching 9 bases. Unmatched junction bases numbered 11, after V lost 5 bases and J lost 4 bases. The CDR3 extends over 16 amino acids. In germline, CDR1 is MNHEY, CDR2 SMNVEV (reference sequence). The CDR3 DNA reads TGTGCCAGCAGTCCGGGACTAGCAGACAGTTCAGAGACCCAGTACTTC. This gives the protein CASSPGLADSSETQYF.

This chain connects TRBV11-2 to TRBJ2-7; TRBD1 matches at 8 bases. J was trimmed by 0 bases and V by 4 bases; bases with no gene match: 8. In germline, CDR1 is SGHAT, CDR2 FQNNGV. CDR3 length: 16 amino acids. CDR3 coding DNA: TGTGCCAGCAGCTCGATCCGGGACAGGACCTCCTACGAGCAGTACTTC. It translates to CASSSIRDRTSYEQYF.

The table lists this clone with a count of one. The CDR3 loop is CASSSGQGLRAFF. The CDR3 nucleotides are TGCGCCAGCAGCTCCGGACAGGGCCTTCGGGCTTTCTTT. This chain joins TRBV4-1 and TRBJ1-1; the match to TRBD1 covers 8 bases. Germline CDR1 and CDR2: MGHRA and YSYEKL. J was trimmed by 11 bases and V by 5 bases; bases with no gene match: 10. There are 13 residues in the CDR3.

The chain uses TRBV27 and TRBJ1-3; TRBD1 aligns across 7 bases. CDR3 size: 13 residues. Germline assignment: CDR1 MNHEY and CDR2 SMNVEV (reference sequence). V gave up 4 bases and J gave up 4 bases; unmatched junction bases: 1. The CDR3, as DNA: TGTGCCAGCAGTTCGGGACAGGGAAACACCATATATTTT. This codes for CASSSGQGNTIYF.

The gene calls are TRBV27 and TRBJ2-1; TRBD2 matches 12 bases. Germline CDR1 and CDR2: MNHEY and SMNVEV (reference sequence). With 5 bases clipped from V and 10 bases from J, the junction kept 9 bases outside the gene matches. The CDR3 has 15 residues. The CDR3 loop reads CASSTRLAGVVEQFF. The CDR3 nucleotides are TGTGCCAGCAGTACAAGACTAGCGGGAGTAGTAGAGCAGTTCTTC.

This clone was detected only a few times. J is TRBJ2-2 and V is TRBV29-1, with D possibly matching TRBD1 (6 bases). V lost 3 bases and J 4 bases, leaving 12 bases between the germline ends. The CDR3 is 14 residues long. Germline loops: CDR1 SQVTM, CDR2 ANQGSEA. The CDR3 nucleotides read TGCAGCGTTGATGGTCCAGGGGTCACCGGGGAGCTGTTTTTT. It is translated as CSVDGPGVTGELFF.

The genes are TRBV30 and TRBJ2-1; TRBD1 might be the D (5 bases). There are 11 residues in the CDR3. Germline lookup yields CDR1 GTSNPN and CDR2 SVGIG (reference sequence). V lost 2 bases and J lost 12, with 11 bases in between. In DNA form, the CDR3 reads TGTGCCTGGAGTACCATTCAGGGGCAGTTCTTC. Translated, it gives CAWSTIQGQFF. Full variable domain (missing parts from reference TRBV30 and TRBJ2-1): SQTIHQWPATLVQPVGSPLSLECTVEGTSNPNLYWYRQAAGRGLQLLFYSVGIGQISSEVPQNLSASRPQDRQFILSSKKLLLSDSGFYLCAWSTIQGQFFGPGTRLTVL.

The chain recombines TRBV5-6 with TRBJ2-2; 8 nucleotides match TRBD1. Germline CDR1 and CDR2: SGHDT and YYEEEE. The CDR3 has 14 amino acids. V dropped 4 bases and J dropped 5; count of bases not matched to a gene: 4. The DNA for the CDR3 is TGTGCCAGCAGCCCCAGGGGGCGTACCGGGGAGCTGTTTTTT. Amino acid sequence: CASSPRGRTGELFF.